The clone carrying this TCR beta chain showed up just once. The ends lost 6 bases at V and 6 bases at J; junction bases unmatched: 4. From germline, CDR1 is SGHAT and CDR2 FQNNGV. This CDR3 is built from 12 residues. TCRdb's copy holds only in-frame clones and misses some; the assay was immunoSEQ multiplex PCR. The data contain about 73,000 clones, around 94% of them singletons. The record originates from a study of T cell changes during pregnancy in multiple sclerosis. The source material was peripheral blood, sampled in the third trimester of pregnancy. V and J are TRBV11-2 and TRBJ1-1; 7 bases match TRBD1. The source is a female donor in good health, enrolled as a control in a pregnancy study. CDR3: CASRSGTAEAFF. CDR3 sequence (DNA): TGTGCCAGCAGGTCGGGGACAGCTGAAGCTTTCTTT.